The present T cell receptor beta chain was sequenced within a study of radiotherapy plus CTLA-4 blockade in lung cancer listed by TCRdb under 2018. General notes on the study: Objective responses were observed in 18% of enrolled patients, and disease control was achieved in around 28%.

Results the study describes overall, beyond this receptor: The strongest predictors of response were reported to be early dynamic shifts in blood T cell clones along with a rise in serum interferon-beta following radiation. After treatment with radiotherapy and ipilimumab, TCR clones that came from tumors expanded in the peripheral blood.

Focal radiation therapy combined with CTLA-4 blockade (ipilimumab) was tested in patients with chemo-refractory metastatic non-small-cell lung cancer. Library preparation employed the immunoSEQ multiplex PCR assay. TCRdb's version of the immuneACCESS table is confined to in-frame rearrangements and falls short of the full clone set. An unresolved V gene accounts for under half of the shortfall where checked; the remainder is of unknown origin. The sample table holds about 51,000 clones, of which around 75% were seen once. The top ten clonotypes cover 8.5% of the sample. V gives up 5 bases and J gives up 7 bases, and the segment between their germline ends measures 9 bases. CDR1 and CDR2 are drawn from the germline V gene: SGHTA, FQGNSA. From its cysteine to its phenylalanine, the CDR3 spans 12 amino acids. CDR3 DNA only is kept here, 36 bases in frame from base 1. Worth noting for this clone: The antigen it recognizes is unknown. Base quality data are lacking; no much larger clone is found one base away.

The rearrangement joined TRBV7-2 to TRBJ1-5, with the identity of the D gene unclear. Sample: peripheral blood, taken from a patient treated with radiotherapy plus ipilimumab. The TCR originated in a human donor with non-small cell lung cancer who had a complete response to radiotherapy plus ipilimumab. The CDR3 region has the sequence CASSLGAQPQHF. Read as DNA, the sequence is TGTGCCAGCAGCCTAGGTGCGCAGCCCCAGCATTTT. Reference TRBV7-2 and TRBJ1-5 genes cover what lies past the CDR3, so the full variable domain is GAGVSQSPSNKVTEKGKDVELRCDPISGHTALYWYRQSLGQGLEFLIYFQGNSAPDKSGLPSDRFSAERTGGSVSTLTIQRTQQEDSAVYLCASSLGAQPQHFGDGTRLSIL.